This T cell receptor (beta chain) is drawn from a study of blood T cell repertoires in COVID-19. Study-level background: Acute and convalescent COVID-19 samples came from the United States, Italy and Spain. From T cells, B-cell-depleted T cells, or PBMCs came the material, which was cDNA or gDNA.

In the authors' methods: Amplification of reference gene primers was used by the study to estimate nucleated cell counts. The method was immunoSEQ multiplex PCR; TCRdb's version includes in-frame clones alone and lacks a portion of them. V, J and clone size were drawn from that table, and D and trimming were deduced from the DNA. The sample contains around 260,000 clones, 89% of which appear only once. This clone was counted at least ten times. This CDR3 is built from 12 residues. Trimming at V came to 5 bases and at J to 15 bases, leaving 9 bases not matched to a gene. Germline V lookup: CDR1 MGHDK, CDR2 SYGVNS.

The sequence came from a middle-aged woman who had recovered from COVID-19. The chain links TRBV25-1 to TRBJ2-1; TRBD1 agrees at 8 bases. The sequenced material came from peripheral blood. The CDR3 DNA is TGTGCCAGCAGTCCCGCGGGACAGGTTCCGTTCTTC. Translated: CASSPAGQVPFF.